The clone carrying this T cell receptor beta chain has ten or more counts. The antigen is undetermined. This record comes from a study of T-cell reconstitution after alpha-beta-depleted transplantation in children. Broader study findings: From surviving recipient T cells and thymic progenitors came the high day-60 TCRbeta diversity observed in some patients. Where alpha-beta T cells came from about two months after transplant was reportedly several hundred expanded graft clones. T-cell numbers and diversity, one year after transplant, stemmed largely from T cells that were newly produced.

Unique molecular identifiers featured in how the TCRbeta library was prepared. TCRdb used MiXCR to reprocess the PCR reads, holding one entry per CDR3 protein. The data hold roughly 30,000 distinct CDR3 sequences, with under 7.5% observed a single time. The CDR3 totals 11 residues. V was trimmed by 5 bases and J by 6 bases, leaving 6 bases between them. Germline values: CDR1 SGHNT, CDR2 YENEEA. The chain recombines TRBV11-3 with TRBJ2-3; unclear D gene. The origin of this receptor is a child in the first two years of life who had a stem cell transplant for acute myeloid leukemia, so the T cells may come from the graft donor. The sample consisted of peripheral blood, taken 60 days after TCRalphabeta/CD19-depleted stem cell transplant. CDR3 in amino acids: CASSTGDTQYF. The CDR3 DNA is TGTGCCAGCAGCACGGGTGATACGCAGTATTTT. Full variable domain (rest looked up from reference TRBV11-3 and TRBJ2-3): EAGVVQSPRYKIIEKKQPVAFWCNPISGHNTLYWYLQNLGQGPELLIRYENEEAVDDSQLPKDRFSAERLKGVDSTLKIQPAELGDSAVYLCASSTGDTQYFGPGTRLTVL.